A selection of T cell receptor beta chains follows, all from one sample in a study of OX40 agonist ivuxolimab in advanced cancers. Clones were read by immunoSEQ multiplex PCR, and TCRdb kept only the in-frame ones, dropping some. The repertoire includes approximately 50,000 clones, 88% of them detected once, and under 0.8% sits in the top ten. The specimen comprised CD4+ or CD8+ T cells sorted from blood, sampled in a trial of the OX40 agonist ivuxolimab. The receptor set was obtained from an adult with an advanced solid tumor such as melanoma, head and neck, liver or kidney cancer. Each CDR3 is given with its conserved first and last residue. Each record gives: V gene, CDR3 length, CDR3 protein.

v_call: TRBV4-3
cdr3_length: 13
cdr3_aa: CASSQDGWGQQYF

v_call: TRBV1
cdr3_length: 12
cdr3_aa: CTSQRGSPEQYF

v_call: TRBV7-2
cdr3_length: 13
cdr3_aa: CASSQGQFYGYTF

v_call: TRBV19
cdr3_length: 13
cdr3_aa: CASSLWGINEQFF

v_call: TRBV18
cdr3_length: 16
cdr3_aa: CASSPTGQGGRNGYTF

v_call: TRBV30
cdr3_length: 13
cdr3_aa: CAWSVERARGYTF

v_call: TRBV5-8
cdr3_length: 15
cdr3_aa: CASSPRLGGTGELFF

v_call: TRBV5-8
cdr3_length: 15
cdr3_aa: CASSLSLGSYNEQFF

v_call: TRBV9
cdr3_length: 17
cdr3_aa: CASSSRTSVTNTGELFF

v_call: TRBV10-3
cdr3_length: 16
cdr3_aa: CAISDTDRGAYQPQHF

v_call: TRBV28
cdr3_length: 15
cdr3_aa: CASSLVAGAYNEQFF